One T cell receptor (beta chain) is described in this entry. Its antigen is not identified. The sample originates from a study of cytomegalovirus exposure and HLA in healthy donors. Across the study: For the roughly 390 genotyped donors, roughly 80% fell within the Caucasian-associated ancestry cluster.

Study conclusions and caveats: Most observed TCR sequences were rare, whereas some public TCRs were detected in many donors. In a later analysis, CMV-associated beta chains were mostly HLA-associated, it appeared.

Germline values: CDR1 KGHSH, CDR2 LQKENI. V was cut by 3 bases and J by 5 bases, with 11 bases left in between. The CDR3 runs to 13 residues. The PCR contained 60 Vbeta and 13 Jbeta primers. Measured with immunoSEQ multiplex PCR; TCRdb has only the in-frame clones, and not every one. The repertoire has 150,000 to 200,000 clones, 60% to 80% of them found once; the top ten carry over 0.95%. The specimen sequenced was PBMCs. The chain uses TRBV18 and TRBJ2-7; D is uncertain. The receptor's source is a woman between 50 and 59 years old in good health and CMV-seropositive. The CDR3 DNA reads as TGTGCCAGCTCACCCCGTTCCCCTGACGAGCAGTACTTC. Translating gives CASSPRSPDEQYF. Full variable domain (rest looked up from reference TRBV18 and TRBJ2-7): NAGVMQNPRHLVRRRGQEARLRCSPMKGHSHVYWYRQLPEEGLKFMVYLQKENIIDESGMPKERFSAEFPKEGPSILRIQQVVRGDSAAYFCASSPRSPDEQYFGPGTRLTVT.